The next 13 T cell receptor beta chains were all read from a single sample in a study of cytomegalovirus exposure and HLA in healthy donors. Both 60 Vbeta primers and 13 Jbeta primers went into the PCR. The method was immunoSEQ multiplex PCR; TCRdb's version includes in-frame clones alone and lacks a portion of them. The sample records some 91,000 clones, around 67% being singletons. What was sequenced was PBMCs. The source of these receptors is a human donor in good health.

The chain has TRBV9 and TRBJ1-5; TRBD1 agrees at 7 bases. Per the germline V gene, CDR1 is SGDLS and CDR2 is YYNGEE. Trimming at V came to 3 bases and at J to 7 bases, leaving 10 bases not matched to a gene. This CDR3 spans 15 amino acids. The CDR3: CASSAGQASWQPQHF. The CDR3 bases are TGTGCCAGCAGCGCAGGACAGGCCTCGTGGCAGCCCCAGCATTTT.

The CDR3 bases are TGTGCCAGCAACAAGTTAGTACCGACAGACACCGGGGAGCTGTTTTTT. It specifies CASNKLVPTDTGELFF. V and J are TRBV21-1 and TRBJ2-2; the table's D call TRBD1 went unverified against the DNA. TRBV21-1 is flagged as a pseudogene. The CDR3 consists of 16 residues.

This chain uses TRBV2 with TRBJ1-6; possibly TRBD1 for D (5 bases). CDR3 size: 12 residues. The V gene lost 7 bases and the J gene lost 9 bases, with 10 bases spanning the gap. The germline gives CDR1 SNHLY, CDR2 FYNNEI. CDR3 sequence (DNA): TGTGCCAGCAAGGGGCCACCTTCACCCCTCCACTTT. Protein product: CASKGPPSPLHF.

The chain couples TRBV7-2 to TRBJ1-3; a possible D gene is TRBD1 (5 bases). Germline assignment: CDR1 SGHTA and CDR2 FQGNSA. The CDR3 has 14 amino acids. Trimming removed 2 bases at V and 3 bases at J, with 8 bases between. The CDR3 nucleotides are TGTGCCAGCAGCTTACAGGGTCGTGGAAACACCATATATTTT. It specifies CASSLQGRGNTIYF.

This clone was seen once. The chain has TRBV9 and TRBJ2-3; 15 bases match TRBD2. V lost 4 bases, J lost 0 bases, and 3 bases stayed unmatched. The CDR3 sequence is 17 residues long. Germline V CDR1 and CDR2: SGDLS, YYNGEE. The CDR3 spells CASSRTSGGASTDTQYF. The CDR3 DNA sequence: TGTGCCAGCAGCCGGACTAGCGGGGGGGCCAGCACAGATACGCAGTATTTT.

The V and J genes are TRBV7-2 and TRBJ1-2, with D possibly matching TRBD1 (5 bases). Trimming cost V 2 bases and J 6 bases, with 10 bases left between them. Germline-derived CDR1 and CDR2 are SGHTA and FQGNSA. This CDR3 is 13 amino acids long. The CDR3 nucleotides read TGTGCCAGCAGCTTAAGGCAGGGTGATGGCTACACCTTC. Translated, it gives CASSLRQGDGYTF. The full variable domain, in which reference TRBV7-2 and TRBJ1-2 provide the parts outside the CDR3, is GAGVSQSPSNKVTEKGKDVELRCDPISGHTALYWYRQSLGQGLEFLIYFQGNSAPDKSGLPSDRFSAERTGGSVSTLTIQRTQQEDSAVYLCASSLRQGDGYTFGSGTRLTVV.

As DNA, the CDR3 is TGTGCCAGCAGCGTAGGCCTCGGGACAGGGAACAATCAGCCCCAGCATTTT. It is translated as CASSVGLGTGNNQPQHF. The chain is built from TRBV9 and TRBJ1-5, with 9 bases lining up with TRBD1. The CDR3 is 17 residues long. Germline-derived CDR1 and CDR2 are SGDLS and YYNGEE. J lost 3 bases, V lost 0 bases, and 7 bases had no gene match.

This clone has more than one count but fewer than ten. V usage is TRBV5-1 and J usage is TRBJ1-6; D is undetermined. Trimming took off 0 bases at V and 8 bases at J, with 6 bases between the two ends. Germline CDR1 SGHRS, CDR2 YFSETQ. This CDR3 region has 13 residues. This CDR3 reads CASSLERHSPLHF. CDR3 coding DNA: TGCGCCAGCAGCTTGGAGCGGCATTCACCCCTCCACTTT.

The chain joins TRBV7-2 to TRBJ1-2, with a tentative D call TRBD1 (6 bases). The V gene lost 0 bases and the J gene lost 12 bases, with 17 bases spanning the gap. CDR3 size: 14 residues. The V gene's germline CDR1 is SGHTA and CDR2 FQGNSA. The DNA of the CDR3 is TGTGCCAGCAGCTTAGCAGGACAGTCTATGGGGGACACCTTC. It is translated as CASSLAGQSMGDTF.

For this clone: In this CDR3 the conserved last residue, phenylalanine or tryptophan, is missing, so a read error is likely. The V and J genes are TRBV5-1 and TRBJ2-3, with 7 nucleotides matching TRBD1. This CDR3 has 16 residues. The ends lost 0 bases at V and 2 bases at J; junction bases unmatched: 6. Germline V gene lookup returns CDR1 SGHRS and CDR2 YFSETQ. CDR3 region: CASSLVSGGNTDTQYV. For the CDR3, the DNA is TGCGCCAGCAGCTTGGTGTCAGGGGGAAACACAGATACGCAGTATGTT.

This clone came up once. The chain joins TRBV5-4 to TRBJ1-2; perhaps TRBD1 as D (5 bases). Trimming left V 2 bases short and J 2 bases short, with 19 bases between. Germline CDR1 reads SGHNT; CDR2 reads YYREEE (reference sequence). There are 17 residues in the CDR3. The CDR3 reads CASSFPGSFNRNYGYTF. As DNA, the CDR3 is TGTGCCAGCAGCTTTCCAGGGTCATTTAACAGGAACTATGGCTACACCTTC.

The V gene is TRBV11-1, the J gene TRBJ2-1; TRBD2 matches 8 bases. Germline V lookup: CDR1 SGHAT, CDR2 FQDESV (reference sequence). The CDR3 runs 15 residues. V shed 1 base, J shed 7 bases, and the junction held 6 bases outside the gene matches. CDR3 sequence: CASSLGTSRGNEQFF. CDR3 nucleotide sequence: TGTGCCAGCAGCTTAGGGACTAGCCGGGGGAATGAGCAGTTCTTC.

In its sample, this clone was seen a few times. The chain combines TRBV7-9 with TRBJ1-4, with 7 bases identical to TRBD1. Trimming cost V 4 bases and J 5 bases; bases outside gene matches: 7. The CDR3 loop spans 15 amino acids. Germline CDR1 is SEHNR and CDR2 is FQNEAQ (reference sequence). CDR3 bases: TGTGCCAGCAGCTCAGGGACAGCTAACAATGAAAAACTGTTTTTT. It translates to CASSSGTANNEKLFF.